One sample yielded the 8 T cell receptor beta chains listed below, sequenced in a study of monozygotic twins with inflammatory bowel disease. For each CDR3 protein, TCRdb gives one entry from its re-call of the 5' RACE reads, without DNA. The sample data list 120,000 to 150,000 distinct CDR3 sequences. Sequencing was performed on blood. These receptors were collected from a human donor with ulcerative colitis or Crohn's disease, or a healthy co-twin of an affected twin (not recorded which).

The genes are TRBV11-1 and TRBJ2-2; TCRdb calls TRBD1, which cannot be checked without DNA. The CDR3 runs 16 residues. In germline, CDR1 is SGHAT, CDR2 FQDESV (reference sequence). The CDR3 region is CASSLAGTGNTGELFF.

The chain recombines TRBV20-1 with TRBJ1-2; no DNA is available, so the TRBD1 call from TCRdb remains unchecked. The CDR3 runs to 13 residues. Germline CDR1 and CDR2: DFQATT and SNEGSKA (reference sequence). The CDR3 sequence: CRPGTGGNYGYTF.

This chain uses TRBV20-1 with TRBJ2-7; TCRdb returns TRBD1, unconfirmable since there is no DNA. The CDR3 sequence is 11 residues long. The germline CDR1 and CDR2 sequences are DFQATT and SNEGSKA (reference sequence). The CDR3 sequence: CSAKQGYEQYF.

The J gene is TRBJ1-2, the V gene TRBV12-3 or TRBV12-4; there is no DNA to check the TCRdb D call of TRBD1. The CDR3 consists of 12 residues. This CDR3 is CASSLTVNGYTF.

CDR3 protein: CASSPGEGRGTEAFF. The rearrangement links TRBV9 to TRBJ1-1. The CDR3 contains 15 residues. Germline assignment: CDR1 SGDLS and CDR2 YYNGEE. Complete variable domain (other parts from reference TRBV9 and TRBJ1-1): DSGVTQTPKHLITATGQRVTLRCSPRSGDLSVYWYQQSLDQGLQFLIQYYNGEERAKGNILERFSAQQFPDLHSELNLSSLELGDSALYFCASSPGEGRGTEAFFGQGTRLTVV.

This chain links TRBV5-1 with TRBJ2-1; the TCRdb call, TRBD2, lacks DNA for checking. In germline, CDR1 is SGHRS, CDR2 YFSETQ. The CDR3 has 16 residues. The CDR3 protein is CASSWSSGLVKVEQFF.

This rearrangement joins TRBV5-1 to TRBJ1-3; without DNA, the TCRdb call of TRBD1 cannot be checked. Looked up from germline, CDR1 is SGHRS and CDR2 is YFSETQ. There are 16 residues in the CDR3. The CDR3 sequence: CASRRGDPGSGNTIYF.

The chain has TRBV7-2 and TRBJ1-2. The CDR3 has 17 residues. Per the germline V gene, CDR1 is SGHTA and CDR2 is FQGNSA. CDR3 protein: CASSLTLDQLLRRGYTF.